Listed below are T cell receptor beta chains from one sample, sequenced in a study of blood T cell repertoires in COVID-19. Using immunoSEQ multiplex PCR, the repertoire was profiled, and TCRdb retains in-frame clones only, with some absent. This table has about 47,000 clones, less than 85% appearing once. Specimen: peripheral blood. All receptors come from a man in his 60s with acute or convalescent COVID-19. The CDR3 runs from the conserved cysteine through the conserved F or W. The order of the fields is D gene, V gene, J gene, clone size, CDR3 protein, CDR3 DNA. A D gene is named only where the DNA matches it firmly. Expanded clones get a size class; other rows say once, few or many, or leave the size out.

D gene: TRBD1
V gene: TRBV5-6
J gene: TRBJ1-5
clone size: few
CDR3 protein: CASSSGTGEPQHF
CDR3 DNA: TGTGCCAGCAGCTCCGGGACAGGAGAGCCCCAGCATTTT

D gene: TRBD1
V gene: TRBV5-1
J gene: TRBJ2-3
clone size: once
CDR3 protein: CASSLTSTGSTDTQYF
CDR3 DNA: TGCGCCAGCAGCCTAACGTCGACAGGGTCCACAGATACGCAGTATTTT

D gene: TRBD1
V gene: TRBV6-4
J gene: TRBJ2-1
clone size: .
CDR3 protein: CASSAPGQSLIFPYNEQFF
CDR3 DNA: TGTGCCAGCAGTGCTCCGGGACAGTCCTTGATTTTCCCCTACAATGAGCAGTTCTTC

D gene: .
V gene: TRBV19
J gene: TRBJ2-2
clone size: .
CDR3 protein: CASSRIGVTGELFF
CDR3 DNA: TGTGCCAGTAGTAGGATAGGGGTCACCGGGGAGCTGTTTTTT

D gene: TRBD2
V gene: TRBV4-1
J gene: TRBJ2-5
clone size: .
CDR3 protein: CASSQGLAGGWETQYF
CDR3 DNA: TGCGCCAGCAGCCAAGGACTAGCGGGGGGGTGGGAGACCCAGTACTTC

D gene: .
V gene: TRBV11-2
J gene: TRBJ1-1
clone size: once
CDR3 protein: CASSLDPNKAFF
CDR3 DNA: TGTGCCAGCAGCTTAGATCCAAACAAAGCTTTCTTT

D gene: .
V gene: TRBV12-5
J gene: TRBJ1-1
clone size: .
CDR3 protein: CASGPTGRDTEAFF
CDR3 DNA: TGTGCTAGTGGTCCGACGGGTAGAGACACTGAAGCTTTCTTT

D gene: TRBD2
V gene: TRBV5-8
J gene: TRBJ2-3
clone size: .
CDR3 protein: CASTAGGGPDTQYF
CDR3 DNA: TGTGCCAGCACCGCGGGAGGGGGCCCAGATACGCAGTATTTT

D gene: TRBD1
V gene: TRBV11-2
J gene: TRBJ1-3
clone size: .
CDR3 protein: CASSSTGIQSSGNTIYF
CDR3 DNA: TGTGCCAGCAGCTCGACAGGGATTCAAAGCTCTGGAAACACCATATATTTT

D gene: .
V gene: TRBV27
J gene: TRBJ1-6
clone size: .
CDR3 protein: CASSLSPGFSPLHF
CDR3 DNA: TGTGCCAGCAGTTTATCCCCGGGTTTCTCACCCCTCCACTTT

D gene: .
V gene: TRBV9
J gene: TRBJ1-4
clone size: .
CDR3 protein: CASSPRGEGDEKLFF
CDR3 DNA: TGTGCCAGCAGCCCCCGGGGAGAGGGTGATGAAAAACTGTTTTTT

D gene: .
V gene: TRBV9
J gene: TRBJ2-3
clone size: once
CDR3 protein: CASSTSGDTQYF
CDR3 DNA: TGTGCCAGCAGTACAAGCGGCGATACGCAGTATTTT

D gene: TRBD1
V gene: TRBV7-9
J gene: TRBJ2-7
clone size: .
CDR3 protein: CASSFEQGVWEQYF
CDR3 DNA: TGTGCCAGCAGCTTTGAACAGGGGGTATGGGAGCAGTACTTC

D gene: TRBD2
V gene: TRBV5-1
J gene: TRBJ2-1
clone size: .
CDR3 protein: CASSLSGGHYNEQFF
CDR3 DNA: TGCGCCAGCAGTCTGAGCGGGGGCCACTACAATGAGCAGTTCTTC

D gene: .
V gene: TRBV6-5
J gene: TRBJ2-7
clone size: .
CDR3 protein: CASSTGGGYEQYF
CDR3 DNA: TGTGCCAGCAGCACAGGGGGGGGTTACGAGCAGTACTTC

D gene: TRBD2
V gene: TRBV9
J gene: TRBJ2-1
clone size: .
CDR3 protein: CASSKGLAGGNHYNEQFF
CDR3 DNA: TGTGCCAGCAGCAAGGGACTAGCGGGGGGGAATCACTACAATGAGCAGTTCTTC

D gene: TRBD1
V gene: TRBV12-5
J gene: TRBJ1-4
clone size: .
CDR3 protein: CASGLVLGTGGNEKLFF
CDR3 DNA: TGTGCTAGTGGTTTGGTACTAGGGACAGGGGGTAATGAAAAACTGTTTTTT